This T cell receptor (beta chain) derives from a study of T cell repertoires in cytomegalovirus infection. In the study overall: Shared public TCR beta signatures pointed to both CMV infection and a matching HLA type. Points from the study as a whole: Totalled public TCR beta family frequency picked out people who carried CMV plus the relevant HLA. Clonotype analysis showed dominance of the ex vivo response by HLA-C-restricted CMV-specific TCR beta clonotypes.

Germline-derived CDR1 and CDR2 are SGHDT and YYEEEE. J lost 5 bases, V lost 4 bases, and 13 bases had no gene match. This CDR3 has 17 residues. At least ten counts were recorded for this clonotype. The antigen is unknown. A single record per CDR3 protein comes from TCRdb applying MiXCR to the reads. Among about 300,000 distinct CDR3 sequences, about 9.2% were seen once, and the ten largest hold around 2.6%. The clonotype comes from a human donor in good health (CMV status not recorded). Some clones in this sample may be carry-over from other donors' samples. The sequencing sample was made of PBMCs. V gene TRBV5-6 combines with J gene TRBJ2-5; 11 positions agree with TRBD2. CDR3 amino acids: CASSLGLAVPTRETQYF. The DNA for the CDR3 is TGTGCCAGCAGCCTGGGACTAGCGGTCCCCACGAGGGAGACCCAGTACTTC.